A single sample is the source of the 27 T cell receptor beta chains below, sequenced in a study of blood T cell repertoires in COVID-19. Profiled with immunoSEQ multiplex PCR; TCRdb holds only in-frame clones, not every one. The sample lists tens of thousands of clones; roughly 70% were seen once. Sequencing was done on a sample of PBMCs or T cells enriched from blood (not recorded which). The receptors were sampled from a woman in her sixties who had been exposed to COVID-19.

V is TRBV6-2 or TRBV6-3 and J is TRBJ2-1, with 11 bases lining up with TRBD2. CDR3 length: 16 residues. V dropped 5 bases and J dropped 3; count of bases not matched to a gene: 6. Germline V gene sequence: CDR1 MNHEY, CDR2 SVGEGT. The CDR3 is CASSRSTSGGYNEQFF. The CDR3 nucleotides are TGTGCCAGCAGTCGCTCCACTAGCGGGGGCTACAATGAGCAGTTCTTC.

V is TRBV6-5 and J is TRBJ2-7, with D possibly being TRBD2 (6 bases). The V gene lost 10 bases and the J gene lost 0 bases, with 13 bases spanning the gap. Germline CDR1 and CDR2: MNHEY and SVGAGI. This CDR3 contains 13 residues. CDR3 coding DNA: TGTGCCACCAAGGAGGGTTACTCCTACGAGCAGTACTTC. This gives the protein CATKEGYSYEQYF.

The table lists this clone with a count of one. The J gene is TRBJ1-4, the V gene TRBV9; tentatively, D is TRBD1 (6 bases). V gave up 4 bases and J gave up 8 bases, with 15 bases separating them. Germline CDR1 is SGDLS and CDR2 is YYNGEE. The CDR3 is 14 amino acids. CDR3 region: CASSTDSRREKLFF. The CDR3, as DNA: TGTGCCAGCAGCACGGACAGCCGTCGAGAAAAACTGTTTTTT. Full variable domain (remainder filled in from reference TRBV9 and TRBJ1-4): DSGVTQTPKHLITATGQRVTLRCSPRSGDLSVYWYQQSLDQGLQFLIQYYNGEERAKGNILERFSAQQFPDLHSELNLSSLELGDSALYFCASSTDSRREKLFFGSGTQLSVL.

The chain employs TRBV18 and TRBJ1-1; D is undetermined. Trimming took off 3 bases at V and 0 bases at J, with 11 bases between the two ends. The V gene's germline CDR1 is KGHSH and CDR2 LQKENI. This CDR3 region has 15 residues. The CDR3: CASSPGPAMNTEAFF. The CDR3 nucleotides are TGTGCCAGCTCACCGGGCCCGGCGATGAACACTGAAGCTTTCTTT.

The chain couples TRBV28 to TRBJ2-7; 11 bases align to TRBD2. Germline V CDR1 and CDR2: MDHEN, SYDVKM. The CDR3 is made up of 15 amino acids. V lost 2 bases, J lost 7 bases, and 7 bases stayed unmatched. This CDR3 reads CASSLGSGGAKEQYF. Written as DNA, the CDR3 is TGTGCCAGCAGTTTAGGTAGCGGGGGGGCAAAAGAGCAGTACTTC.

The chain is built from TRBV6-5 and TRBJ1-6; 7 bases align to TRBD1. This CDR3 has 15 amino acids. With 6 bases clipped from V and 5 bases from J, the junction kept 7 bases outside the gene matches. Germline V gives CDR1 MNHEY, CDR2 SVGAGI. CDR3 sequence: CASRTGSLNNSPLHF. The CDR3 nucleotides are TGTGCCAGCAGGACAGGGAGCCTAAATAATTCACCCCTCCACTTT.

This chain uses TRBV7-9 with TRBJ2-3, with TRBD2 matching over 11 bases. CDR3 length: 16 residues. The V and J ends lost 0 bases and 4 bases, in that order; junction bases with no gene match: 3. Germline CDR1 SEHNR, CDR2 FQNEAQ (reference sequence). CDR3 DNA: TGTGCCAGCAGCTTAGCACTAGCGGGAGCCGCAGATACGCAGTATTTT. It yields the protein CASSLALAGAADTQYF.

The J gene is TRBJ2-1, the V gene TRBV9, with D tentatively TRBD2 (5 bases). This CDR3 is built from 12 residues. CDR1 and CDR2 (germline): SGDLS, YYNGEE. V lost 5 bases, J lost 12 bases, and 15 bases lay in between. CDR3: CASSPPGVSQFF. The CDR3 bases are TGTGCCAGCAGTCCCCCCGGGGTTTCGCAGTTCTTC.

The V gene is TRBV11-2, the J gene TRBJ2-5; 9 bases fit TRBD1. V shed 5 bases and J 4 bases; nucleotides not matched to a gene: 11. This CDR3 has 16 residues. Germline CDR1 SGHAT, CDR2 FQNNGV. This CDR3 reads CASSPQGQGGRETQYF. Written as DNA, the CDR3 is TGTGCCAGCAGCCCCCAGGGACAGGGTGGTCGAGAGACCCAGTACTTC.

This rearrangement joins TRBV9 to TRBJ2-2; D is unclear. This CDR3 spans 13 amino acids. Trimming took off 2 bases at V and 8 bases at J, with 10 bases between the two ends. CDR1 is SGDLS, CDR2 YYNGEE, per germline. CDR3 nucleotides: TGTGCCAGCAGCGTTAGTAGCTCGGGGGAGCTGTTTTTT. Translated: CASSVSSSGELFF.

The V call is TRBV30, the J call TRBJ2-7, with a tentative D call TRBD1 (6 bases). The CDR3 spans 12 residues. CDR1 and CDR2 (germline): GTSNPN, SVGIG (reference sequence). Between the trimmed V and J ends, which lost 6 bases and 5 bases, there was a span of 14 bases. Written as DNA, the CDR3 is TGTGCCTGCTCCCAGACAGGTAACGAGCAGTACTTC. This gives the protein CACSQTGNEQYF.

This clone was picked up one time. The chain links TRBV28 to TRBJ1-2, with a weak D call TRBD1 (6 bases). The germline V and J ends were trimmed by 5 bases and 6 bases, with 13 bases remaining between them. Germline loops: CDR1 MDHEN, CDR2 SYDVKM. This CDR3 is 13 amino acids long. DNA for the CDR3: TGTGCCAGCAGTCCCACAGGGTACCATGGCTACACCTTC. This translates into CASSPTGYHGYTF.

This clone was seen a single time. The V and J genes are TRBV6-2 or TRBV6-3 and TRBJ1-1; unclear D gene. Germline loops: CDR1 MNHEY, CDR2 SVGEGT. V gave up 6 bases and J gave up 1 base, with 12 bases separating them. The length of the CDR3 is 14 residues. CDR3 in DNA: TGTGCCAGCAGCGGGGTAGGGAGGAACACTGAAGCTTTCTTT. Translation gives CASSGVGRNTEAFF.

This chain uses TRBV11-2 with TRBJ1-2, with 7 bases that match TRBD1. Germline V CDR1 and CDR2: SGHAT, FQNNGV. Trimming cost V 4 bases and J 4 bases; bases outside gene matches: 12. The CDR3 runs 16 residues. In nucleotides, the CDR3 is TGTGCCAGCAGCTCCCAGGACAGGCGGGGTACCTATGGCTACACCTTC. The encoded protein is CASSSQDRRGTYGYTF. The full variable domain, its missing parts supplied by reference TRBV11-2 and TRBJ1-2, is EAGVAQSPRYKIIEKRQSVAFWCNPISGHATLYWYQQILGQGPKLLIQFQNNGVVDDSQLPKDRFSAERLKGVDSTLKIQPAKLEDSAVYLCASSSQDRRGTYGYTFGSGTRLTVV.

The rearrangement links TRBV7-2 to TRBJ2-5; TRBD2 might be the D (5 bases). The CDR3 has 14 amino acids. Trimming took off 1 base at V and 9 bases at J, with 15 bases between the two ends. The germline V gene encodes CDR1 SGHTA and CDR2 FQGNSA. The CDR3 reads CASSLEGQAGAQYF. CDR3 nucleotide sequence: TGTGCCAGCAGCTTAGAGGGCCAGGCCGGGGCCCAGTACTTC.

The rearrangement links TRBV29-1 to TRBJ2-3; D ambiguous. CDR3 size: 16 residues. Trimming cost V 0 bases and J 0 bases, with 13 bases left between them. The V gene's germline CDR1 is SQVTM and CDR2 ANQGSEA. The CDR3 DNA is TGCAGCGTTGAAGATCGAGAGACATTGAGCACAGATACGCAGTATTTT. It codes for CSVEDRETLSTDTQYF.

The chain has TRBV7-9 and TRBJ1-4; unclear D gene. V dropped 5 bases and J dropped 3 bases, with 13 bases sitting between them. Germline CDR1 and CDR2: SEHNR and FQNEAQ (reference sequence). This CDR3 spans 15 amino acids. This chain's CDR3 is CASSPVLAANEKLFF. The CDR3 DNA sequence: TGTGCCAGCAGCCCAGTCTTAGCGGCTAATGAAAAACTGTTTTTT.

The chain combines TRBV30 with TRBJ1-2, with D tentatively TRBD1 (6 bases). Germline loops: CDR1 GTSNPN, CDR2 SVGIG (reference sequence). The CDR3 totals 14 residues. The V gene lost 1 base and the J gene lost 4 bases, with 13 bases spanning the gap. In DNA form, the CDR3 reads TGTGCCTGGAGTGGACAGGTACCCTCCTATGGCTACACCTTC. It yields the protein CAWSGQVPSYGYTF.

This clone turned up a few times. The chain carries TRBV28 and TRBJ1-2; TRBD1 is a possible D gene (5 bases). Germline assignment: CDR1 MDHEN and CDR2 SYDVKM. The ends were cut back, 2 bases at V and 0 bases at J, with 7 bases in the middle. This CDR3 has 14 amino acids. CDR3 nucleotide sequence: TGTGCCAGCAGTTTAGGGGCAGCTAACTATGGCTACACCTTC. The encoded protein is CASSLGAANYGYTF.

The chain has TRBV2 and TRBJ2-1, with 9 bases lining up with TRBD1. The J segment lost 9 bases and the V segment lost 11 bases, leaving 17 bases of the junction unmatched. The CDR3 runs 15 residues. Germline V gene lookup returns CDR1 SNHLY and CDR2 FYNNEI. CDR3 sequence reads: CAGSSRDRVDSEQFF. CDR3 sequence (DNA): TGTGCCGGATCGTCACGGGACAGGGTGGATAGTGAGCAGTTCTTC.

This clone turned up a few times. The CDR3 protein is CASSQRLDYTF. Here the CDR3 DNA reads TGTGCCAGCAGCCAGAGGTTAGACTACACCTTC. The genes are TRBV6-5 and TRBJ1-2; D gene uncertain. V shed 6 bases and J shed 10 bases, with 12 bases lying between them. Per germline, CDR1 MNHEY and CDR2 SVGAGI. CDR3 length equals 11 residues.

This rearrangement joins TRBV19 to TRBJ2-1; 11 positions match TRBD2. The CDR3 is made up of 15 amino acids. The trim removed 5 bases at V and 3 bases at J, leaving 3 bases unmatched. The germline CDR1 and CDR2 sequences are LNHDA and SQIVND (reference sequence). In DNA form, the CDR3 reads TGTGCCAGTAGTTCCGGGACTAGCGGCTACAATGAGCAGTTCTTC. It yields the protein CASSSGTSGYNEQFF.

The V gene is TRBV4-2, the J gene TRBJ2-5, with 9 bases that match TRBD2. V gave up 1 base and J gave up 4 bases; unmatched junction bases: 7. CDR1 LGHNA and CDR2 YNFKEQ come from the germline V gene. This CDR3 has 16 residues. CDR3 residues: CASSQGRDSGGETQYF. The CDR3 DNA is TGTGCCAGCAGCCAAGGGCGGGATAGCGGGGGAGAGACCCAGTACTTC.

The V call is TRBV5-1, the J call TRBJ2-1; 8 positions agree with TRBD2. The germline gives CDR1 SGHRS, CDR2 YFSETQ. There are 14 residues in the CDR3. Unmatched junction bases numbered 6, after V lost 4 bases and J lost 6 bases. This CDR3 is CASSTSGLGNEQFF. The DNA for the CDR3 is TGCGCCAGCAGCACATCGGGACTAGGCAATGAGCAGTTCTTC.

V and J are TRBV6-5 and TRBJ2-3; D is unresolved. The V end was cut by 8 bases, the J end by 1 base, with 4 bases between. The CDR3 extends over 11 amino acids. The germline gives CDR1 MNHEY, CDR2 SVGAGI. CDR3 DNA: TGTGCCAGCGCGGGCACAGATACGCAGTATTTT. Amino acids: CASAGTDTQYF.

The chain links TRBV11-2 to TRBJ1-4; tentatively, D is TRBD1 (6 bases). V was pared by 4 bases and J by 6 bases, with 15 bases between. Germline V gene data show CDR1 as SGHAT and CDR2 as FQNNGV. The CDR3 is 15 residues long. CDR3 nucleotide sequence: TGTGCCAGCAGCTCCCCACAGGGACGAGATGAAAAACTGTTTTTT. Protein: CASSSPQGRDEKLFF.

This clone was found a few times. Written as DNA, the CDR3 is TGTGCCAGCAGCCTCGGACGGACAGGGGGAAACACCATATATTTT. As protein: CASSLGRTGGNTIYF. V is TRBV3-1 (or the pseudogene TRBV3-2) and J is TRBJ1-3; 8 bases match TRBD1. Germline V lookup: CDR1 LGHDT, CDR2 YNNKEL (reference sequence). V was clipped by 4 bases and J by 4 bases; unmatched bases: 6. The CDR3 runs to 15 residues.